This T cell receptor (beta chain) was found in a study of brain T cells in children with intractable seizures. Per germline, CDR1 GTSNPN and CDR2 SVGIG (reference sequence). V lost 3 bases and J lost 3; bases outside the gene matches: 8. The CDR3 length is 15 residues. Concerning this clone: Antigen unknown.

Only in-frame clones appear in the TCRdb table, and some are missing; sequencing was by immunoSEQ multiplex PCR. The repertoire includes tens of thousands of clones, 85% to 95% of them detected once, and more than 1.5% sits in the top ten. Sequencing was limited to surgery cases with top T cell transcript signatures in brain tissue. Patients received at least one anti-epileptic drug before surgery. Regarding the study as a whole: Pre-surgery blood may have been undersampled, hiding some clones.

The clonotype comes from a boy under two years old with tuberous sclerosis and intractable seizures. Specimen: peripheral blood, collected at surgery. The chain joins TRBV30 to TRBJ2-3; 8 bases agree with TRBD2. CDR3 in amino acids: CAWSAGLAGTDTQYF. CDR3 DNA: TGTGCCTGGAGCGCCGGACTAGCAGGGACAGATACGCAGTATTTT.